Sequencing of this TCR beta chain was carried out in a study of blood T cell repertoires in COVID-19. Germline V gene data show CDR1 as SGHVS and CDR2 as FNYEAQ. The CDR3 extends over 16 amino acids. V dropped 2 bases and J dropped 1; count of bases not matched to a gene: 6. The table came from immunoSEQ multiplex PCR; TCRdb's copy has only in-frame clones and leaves some out. The sample contains about 220,000 clones, 80% of which appear only once. The sample consisted of peripheral blood. The chain uses TRBV7-6 and TRBJ1-1, with TRBD1 identical over 8 bases. The receptor was derived from a human donor in a cohort sampled during active COVID-19. CDR3 sequence reads: CASSLSPRGQNTEAFF. In DNA, the CDR3 is TGTGCCAGCAGCTTAAGCCCCAGGGGGCAGAACACTGAAGCTTTCTTT.